This T cell receptor beta chain was found in a study of T cell repertoires in cytomegalovirus infection. Study results and caveats: It was HLA-C-restricted CMV-specific TCR beta clonotypes that dominated the response ex vivo. Identification of carriers of CMV plus the relevant HLA was performed using cumulative public TCR beta family frequency.

The CDR3 runs 15 residues. The V end was cut by 4 bases, the J end by 2 bases, with 14 bases between. CDR1 and CDR2 from the germline V gene are LNHDA and SQIVND (reference sequence). TCRdb used MiXCR to reprocess the reads, holding one entry per CDR3 protein. The sample carries 130,000 or so distinct CDR3 sequences, 5.5% to 7% recorded once. This clonotype has at least ten counts. The antigen remains unidentified. This sequence originates from a human donor in good health (CMV status not recorded). Some clones in this sample may be carry-over from other donors' samples. The sample taken for sequencing was PBMCs. The chain combines TRBV19 with TRBJ2-5; no definite D call. CDR3 DNA sequence: TGTGCCAGTAGTACGGGTGTTGGCCTACAAGAGACCCAGTACTTC. It translates to CASSTGVGLQETQYF.